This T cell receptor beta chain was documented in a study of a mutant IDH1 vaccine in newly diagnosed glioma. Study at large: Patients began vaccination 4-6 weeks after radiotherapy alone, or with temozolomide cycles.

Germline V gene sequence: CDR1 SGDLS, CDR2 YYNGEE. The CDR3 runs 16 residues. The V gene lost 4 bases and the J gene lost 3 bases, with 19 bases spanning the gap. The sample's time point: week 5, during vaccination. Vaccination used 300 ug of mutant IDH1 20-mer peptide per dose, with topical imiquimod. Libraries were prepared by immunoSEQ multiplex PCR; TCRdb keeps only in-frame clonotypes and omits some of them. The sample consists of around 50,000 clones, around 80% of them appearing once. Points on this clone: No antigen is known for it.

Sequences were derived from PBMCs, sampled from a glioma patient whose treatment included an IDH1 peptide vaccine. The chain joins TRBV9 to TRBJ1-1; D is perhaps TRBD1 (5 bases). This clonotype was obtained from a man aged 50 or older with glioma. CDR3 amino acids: CASSSQALSGDTEAFF. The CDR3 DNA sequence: TGTGCCAGCAGCTCCCAGGCTTTGTCGGGGGACACTGAAGCTTTCTTT. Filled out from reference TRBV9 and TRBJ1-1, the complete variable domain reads DSGVTQTPKHLITATGQRVTLRCSPRSGDLSVYWYQQSLDQGLQFLIQYYNGEERAKGNILERFSAQQFPDLHSELNLSSLELGDSALYFCASSSQALSGDTEAFFGQGTRLTVV.